The sequence of this T cell receptor beta chain was determined in a study of CD8 T cells in ankylosing spondylitis. This CDR3 region has 16 residues. The germline V gene encodes CDR1 MDHEN and CDR2 SYDVKM. With 4 bases removed from V and 5 bases from J, the gap between germline ends came to 18 bases. General study results and limits: Clones that were linked to disease were CD8+ and were relatively rare in peripheral blood.

Researchers built TCR beta libraries using quantitative 5'-RACE with molecular barcodes. TCRdb independently ran MiXCR on the 5' RACE reads; one entry per CDR3 protein. The table includes roughly 260,000 distinct CDR3 sequences, 20% detected once. This clonotype was picked up a small number of times. Its antigen is unidentified. The sequence was obtained from a male donor with ankylosing spondylitis or in good health (not recorded which). The chain couples TRBV28 to TRBJ2-1, with D perhaps being TRBD1 or TRBD2 (5 bases each). The sequencing input was blood, either unsorted or a sorted T cell fraction (not recorded which). As DNA, the CDR3 is TGTGCCAGCAGTTCCGCATTGGGGGTCAGGGACAATGAGCAGTTCTTC. Translated: CASSSALGVRDNEQFF.